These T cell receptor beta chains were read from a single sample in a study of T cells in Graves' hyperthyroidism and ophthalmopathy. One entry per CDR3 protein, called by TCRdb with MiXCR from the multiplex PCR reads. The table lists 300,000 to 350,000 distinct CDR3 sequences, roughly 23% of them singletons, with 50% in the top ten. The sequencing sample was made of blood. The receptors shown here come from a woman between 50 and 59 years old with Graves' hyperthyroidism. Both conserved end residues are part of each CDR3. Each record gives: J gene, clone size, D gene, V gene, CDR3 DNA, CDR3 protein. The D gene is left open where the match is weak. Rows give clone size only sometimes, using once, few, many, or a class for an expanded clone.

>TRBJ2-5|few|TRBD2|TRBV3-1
TGTGCCAGCAGCCCATTACCGGGACTAGCGGGAGAGACCCAGTACTTC
CASSPLPGLAGETQYF
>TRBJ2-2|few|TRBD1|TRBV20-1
TGCAGTGCTAGTCCCCACAGGGGTTTTAACACCGGGGAGCTGTTTTTT
CSASPHRGFNTGELFF
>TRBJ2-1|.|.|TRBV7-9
TGTGCCAGCAGCTTAAAGGGGTCTCACAATGAGCAGTTCTTC
CASSLKGSHNEQFF
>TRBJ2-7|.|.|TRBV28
TGTGCCAGCAGACCCGGGACTTCTAGCCCCTACGAGCAGTACTTC
CASRPGTSSPYEQYF
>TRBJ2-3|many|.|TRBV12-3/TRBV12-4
TGTGCCAGCAAGTGGACCGGAGATACGCAGTATTTT
CASKWTGDTQYF
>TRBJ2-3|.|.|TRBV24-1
TGTGCCACCAGTGACCCCGGAGGTACAGATACGCAGTATTTT
CATSDPGGTDTQYF
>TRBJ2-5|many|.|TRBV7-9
TGTGCCAGCAGCTTAACCATGGAGACCCAGTACTTC
CASSLTMETQYF
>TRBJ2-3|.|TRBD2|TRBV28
TGTGCCAGCAGTACCACTCCCGGACTAGCGGGGGTCACAGATACGCAGTATTTT
CASSTTPGLAGVTDTQYF
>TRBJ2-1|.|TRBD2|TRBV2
TGTGCCAGCACTTCGACTAGCGGGTTGAGCTCCTACAATGAGCAGTTCTTC
CASTSTSGLSSYNEQFF
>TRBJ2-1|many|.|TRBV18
TGTGCCAGCTCCGCATTGGGCGACTACAATGAGCAGTTCTTC
CASSALGDYNEQFF
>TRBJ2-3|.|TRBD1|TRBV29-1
TGCAGCGTTGAAGATCCGGACAGGGGCACAGATACGCAGTATTTT
CSVEDPDRGTDTQYF
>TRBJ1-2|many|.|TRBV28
TGTGCCAGCAGTTTCACCGATACAGGTGTCTATGGCTACACCTTC
CASSFTDTGVYGYTF
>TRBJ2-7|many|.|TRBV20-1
TGCAGTGCTAGCGGGAGTTTCTACGAGCAGTACTTC
CSASGSFYEQYF
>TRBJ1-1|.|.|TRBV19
TGTGCCAGCCAAAGACAGTTGAACACTGAAGCTTTCTTT
CASQRQLNTEAFF
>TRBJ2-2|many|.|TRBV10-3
TGTGCCATCAGTGAAAGGGAGGTCGGGGAGCTGTTTTTT
CAISEREVGELFF
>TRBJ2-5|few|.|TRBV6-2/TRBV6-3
TGTGCCAGCAACCTGGTGGGCGGAGACCAGACCCAGTACTTC
CASNLVGGDQTQYF
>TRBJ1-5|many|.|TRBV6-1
TGTGCCAGCAGTCCGGCCGGGAGGAGCAATCAGCCCCAGCATTTT
CASSPAGRSNQPQHF
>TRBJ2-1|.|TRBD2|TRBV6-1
TGTGCCAGCAGTCCCAGCGGGGAGCTTTACAATGAGCAGTTCTTC
CASSPSGELYNEQFF
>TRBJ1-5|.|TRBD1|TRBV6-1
TGTGCCAGCATCAATCCCGGGACAGGGGTGAATCAGCCCCAGCATTTT
CASINPGTGVNQPQHF
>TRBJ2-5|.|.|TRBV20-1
TGCAGTGCTCAAAGGGACGGAGGGCAAGAGACCCAGTACTTC
CSAQRDGGQETQYF
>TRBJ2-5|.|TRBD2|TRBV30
TGTGCCTGGAGTGCCGGGGGAGGGCCTGGGGAGACCCAGTACTTC
CAWSAGGGPGETQYF
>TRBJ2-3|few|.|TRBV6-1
TGTGCCAGCAGTGAAATTAAGCCAGATACGCAGTATTTT
CASSEIKPDTQYF
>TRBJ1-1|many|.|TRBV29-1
TGCAGCGGGAACTCAGGGGACACTGAAGCTTTCTTT
CSGNSGDTEAFF
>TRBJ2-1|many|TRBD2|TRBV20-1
TGCAGTGCAGCGGGAGTCAACAATGAGCAGTTCTTC
CSAAGVNNEQFF
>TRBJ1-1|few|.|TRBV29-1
TGCAGCGCGAGGGGGGTTTCGGGGGTAATGAACACTGAAGCTTTCTTT
CSARGVSGVMNTEAFF
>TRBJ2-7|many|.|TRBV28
TGTGCCAGCAGTTACCCATCGGGACTCGGGACCTACGAGCAGTACTTC
CASSYPSGLGTYEQYF
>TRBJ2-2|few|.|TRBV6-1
TGTGCCAGCAGCCCTCTGGCGGCCGGGGAGCTGTTTTTT
CASSPLAAGELFF
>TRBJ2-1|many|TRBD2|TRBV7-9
TGTGCCAGCAGCTTAGACCCGTTCCAGTATGCTAGCGGGAACTACAATGAGCAGTTCTTC
CASSLDPFQYASGNYNEQFF
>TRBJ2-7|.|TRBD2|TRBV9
TGTGCCAGCAGCCCTAGCGGGGATCGCTCCGAGCAGTACTTC
CASSPSGDRSEQYF
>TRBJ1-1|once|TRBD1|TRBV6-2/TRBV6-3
TGTGCCAGCAGCCCGGACAGGGACCCTGAAGCTTTCTTT
CASSPDRDPEAFF
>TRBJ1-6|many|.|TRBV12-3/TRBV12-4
TGTGCCAGCAGTTTATGGGGGCGAAATTCACCCCTCCACTTT
CASSLWGRNSPLHF
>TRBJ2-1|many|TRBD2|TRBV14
TGTGCCAGCAGCGGGCGACTAGCGGGAATGCATGAGCAGTTCTTC
CASSGRLAGMHEQFF
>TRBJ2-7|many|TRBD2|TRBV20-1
TGCAGTGCTAGTCCTAGCGGGGGAGGGTACGAGCAGTACTTC
CSASPSGGGYEQYF
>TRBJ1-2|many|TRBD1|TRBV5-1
TGCGCCAGCAGCGCGGGACAGCTCTATGGCTACACCTTC
CASSAGQLYGYTF
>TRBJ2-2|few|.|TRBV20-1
TGCAGTGCCCTGGGGACATACACCGGGGAGCTGTTTTTT
CSALGTYTGELFF
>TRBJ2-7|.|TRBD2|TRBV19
TGTGCCAGTAGTGTTAGCGGGCTACCCTCCTACGAGCAGTACTTC
CASSVSGLPSYEQYF
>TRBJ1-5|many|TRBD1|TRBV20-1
TGCAGTGCTAGAGACCGGGACAGCCTCAATCAGCCCCAGCATTTT
CSARDRDSLNQPQHF
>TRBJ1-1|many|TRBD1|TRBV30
TGTGCCTGCGGCCGAGGGGGCGCAGGTTTCGCTGAAGCTTTCTTT
CACGRGGAGFAEAFF
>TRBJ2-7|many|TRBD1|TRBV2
TGTGCCAGCTCTCCCACCGGGACAGCCTACGAGCAGTACTTC
CASSPTGTAYEQYF
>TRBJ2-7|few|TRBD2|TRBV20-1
TGCAGTGCTGGCGAGGTTAGCGGGAGCTCCTACGAGCAGTACTTC
CSAGEVSGSSYEQYF
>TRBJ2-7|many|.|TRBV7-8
TGTGCCAGCAGCTTAGCCAGGAACTACGAGCAGTACTTC
CASSLARNYEQYF
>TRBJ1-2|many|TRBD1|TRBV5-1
TGCGCCAGCAGCTTGGGTGACAGGGGTTTTGGCTACACCTTC
CASSLGDRGFGYTF
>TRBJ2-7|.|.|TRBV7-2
TGTGCCAGCAGCTTAGAGTTTAGGGACGAGCAGTACTTC
CASSLEFRDEQYF
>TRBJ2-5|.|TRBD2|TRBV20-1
TGCAGTGCTAGTACGGGACTAGAGGCAGAGACCCAGTACTTC
CSASTGLEAETQYF
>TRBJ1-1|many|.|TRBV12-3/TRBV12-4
TGTGCCAGCAGTTTAGGAGCCACTGAAGCTTTCTTT
CASSLGATEAFF
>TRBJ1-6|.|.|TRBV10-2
TGCGCCAGCAGTGATATCTTACGGGCAGCCCCGGGTTATAATTCACCCCTCCACTTT
CASSDILRAAPGYNSPLHF